This T cell receptor (beta chain) is from a study of blood T cell repertoires in COVID-19. Across the whole study: Italy, Spain and the United States were the sources of the convalescent and acute COVID-19 samples. PBMCs, B-cell-depleted T cells, or T cells were the source of the cDNA or gDNA that made up the material.

Germline V gene lookup returns CDR1 MNHNY and CDR2 SVGAGI (reference sequence). V was trimmed by 6 bases and J by 5 bases, leaving 22 bases between them. The CDR3 runs to 16 residues. Authors' data handling: From reference gene primer amplification, estimates of nucleated cell counts were derived. This table comes from immunoSEQ multiplex PCR, and its TCRdb copy is limited to in-frame clones, with some not included. V and J calls and clone size are given by that table; D and trimming were obtained from the DNA. The profile shows approximately 120,000 clones, around three quarters of them singletons. V is TRBV6-6 and J is TRBJ1-2, with D possibly being TRBD1 (5 bases). The receptor comes from a human donor in a cohort sampled during active or convalescent COVID-19. Input material: peripheral blood. Written as DNA, the CDR3 is TGTGCCAGCAGCTCAATCGGGGTGGGGGGAAGGTATGGCTACACCTTC. This encodes CASSSIGVGGRYGYTF.